This entry lists 14 T cell receptor beta chains sequenced from one sample in a study of cytomegalovirus exposure and HLA in healthy donors. Use of 60 Vbeta and 13 Jbeta primers characterized the PCR. The method was immunoSEQ multiplex PCR; TCRdb's version includes in-frame clones alone and lacks a portion of them. The sample lists approximately 180,000 clones; under 90% were seen once. Sequencing was done on a sample of PBMCs. Receptors originate from a man younger than 35 in good health and CMV-seronegative.

This chain uses TRBV20-1 with TRBJ2-4, with D unresolved. The V gene's germline CDR1 is DFQATT and CDR2 SNEGSKA (reference sequence). This CDR3 is 11 amino acids long. Trimming left V 0 bases short and J 7 bases short, with 4 bases between. CDR3 sequence (DNA): TGCAGTGCTAGAGACGAGAACATTCAGTACTTC. Amino acid sequence: CSARDENIQYF.

In its sample, this clone was seen a few times. The V gene is TRBV5-4, the J gene TRBJ2-1; 8 bases are a match to TRBD2. Losses at the gene ends were 4 bases for V and 4 bases for J; bases not matched to a gene: 7. The germline CDR1 and CDR2 sequences are SGHNT and YYREEE (reference sequence). This CDR3 contains 15 residues. CDR3 sequence (DNA): TGTGCCAGCAGCCTTACTAGCGGTCTTTACAATGAGCAGTTCTTC. The encoded protein is CASSLTSGLYNEQFF.

The genes are TRBV29-1 and TRBJ1-2, with 7 bases fitting TRBD1. The CDR3 runs to 13 residues. Germline V gene sequence: CDR1 SQVTM, CDR2 ANQGSEA. V lost 7 bases to trimming and J lost 7 bases; unmatched junction nucleotides: 12. As DNA, the CDR3 is TGCAGCGCCCAAACCGGGACAGTCGGTGGCTACACCTTC. This gives the protein CSAQTGTVGGYTF. The variable domain in full, completed from reference TRBV29-1 and TRBJ1-2, reads SAVISQKPSRDICQRGTSLTIQCQVDSQVTMMFWYRQQPGQSLTLIATANQGSEATYESGFVIDKFPISRPNLTFSTLTVSNMSPEDSSIYLCSAQTGTVGGYTFGSGTRLTVV.

This clone was counted a single time. The chain links TRBV29-1 to TRBJ1-1, with 7 bases that match TRBD1. CDR1 SQVTM and CDR2 ANQGSEA come from the germline V gene. J lost 2 bases, V lost 5 bases, and 5 bases had no gene match. The CDR3 is made up of 13 amino acids. This CDR3 reads CSVIHRGNTEAFF. In DNA, the CDR3 is TGCAGCGTTATTCACAGGGGAAACACTGAAGCTTTCTTT.

The chain employs TRBV7-9 and TRBJ2-6; 9 bases are a match to TRBD1. CDR1 is SEHNR, CDR2 FQNEAQ, per germline (reference sequence). This CDR3 comprises 17 residues. V dropped 5 bases and J dropped 1; count of bases not matched to a gene: 6. The CDR3 loop reads CASSVRTGVSGANVLTF. In DNA, the CDR3 is TGTGCCAGCAGCGTAAGGACAGGGGTTTCTGGGGCCAACGTCCTGACTTTC.

The chain recombines TRBV7-8 with TRBJ1-1, with D possibly being TRBD1 (5 bases). Germline assignment: CDR1 SGHVS and CDR2 FQNEAQ. Trimming cost V 5 bases and J 1 base, with 8 bases left between them. This CDR3 is 13 amino acids long. The chain's CDR3 is CASSIQGNTEAFF. The CDR3 DNA is TGTGCCAGCAGCATTCAGGGGAACACTGAAGCTTTCTTT.

The chain has TRBV28 and TRBJ1-6; 8 nucleotides match TRBD1. Looked up from germline, CDR1 is MDHEN and CDR2 is SYDVKM. The CDR3 contains 14 residues. The V gene end was trimmed by 4 bases and the J gene end by 6 bases; junction bases not matched to a gene: 2. The CDR3 loop is CASSSGQGNSPLHF. In DNA form, the CDR3 reads TGTGCCAGCAGTTCAGGACAGGGTAATTCACCCCTCCACTTT.

The chain has TRBV11-2 and TRBJ2-5; TRBD1 matches 8 bases. Germline lookup yields CDR1 SGHAT and CDR2 FQNNGV. Trimming took 4 bases from V and 3 from J; bases not matched to a gene: 4. This CDR3 has 14 amino acids. The CDR3 DNA follows: TGTGCCAGCAGCTATCGACAGGGGAAAGAGACCCAGTACTTC. Translated: CASSYRQGKETQYF.

This clone has more than one count but fewer than ten. V usage is TRBV5-1 and J usage is TRBJ2-2; D perhaps matches TRBD1 (6 bases). The germline CDR1 and CDR2 sequences are SGHRS and YFSETQ. The V gene lost 3 bases and the J gene lost 6 bases, with 15 bases spanning the gap. The CDR3 is 15 residues long. The CDR3 DNA follows: TGCGCCAGCAGCTCGGAACAGGGTTACGCCGGGGAGCTGTTTTTT. Amino acids: CASSSEQGYAGELFF.

The rearrangement uses TRBV29-1 and TRBJ2-2; 9 bases fit TRBD2. V trimming: 4 bases; J trimming: 4 bases; junction bases outside the gene matches: 7. CDR1 SQVTM and CDR2 ANQGSEA come from the germline V gene. The CDR3 runs 15 residues. The CDR3 here is CSVGGASGITGELFF. CDR3 DNA sequence: TGCAGCGTTGGCGGGGCTAGCGGGATCACCGGGGAGCTGTTTTTT.

The chain links TRBV9 to TRBJ2-7, with 8 bases matching TRBD1. CDR1 and CDR2 (germline): SGDLS, YYNGEE. The CDR3 has 15 residues. The ends lost 2 bases at V and 0 bases at J; junction bases unmatched: 4. Written as DNA, the CDR3 is TGTGCCAGCAGCGTCACAGGGGGGCCCTCCTACGAGCAGTACTTC. Amino acids: CASSVTGGPSYEQYF.

The chain employs TRBV7-6 and TRBJ2-1, with 11 bases identical to TRBD2. CDR3 size: 17 residues. Germline V gene lookup returns CDR1 SGHVS and CDR2 FNYEAQ. Trimming took 4 bases from V and 0 from J; bases not matched to a gene: 5. CDR3 in amino acids: CASSSGTSGSSYNEQFF. The CDR3 DNA is TGTGCCAGCAGCTCCGGGACTAGCGGAAGCTCCTACAATGAGCAGTTCTTC. Full variable domain (remainder filled in from reference TRBV7-6 and TRBJ2-1): GAGVSQSPRYKVTKRGQDVALRCDPISGHVSLYWYRQALGQGPEFLTYFNYEAQQDKSGLPNDRFSAERPEGSISTLTIQRTEQRDSAMYRCASSSGTSGSSYNEQFFGPGTRLTVL.

The V gene is TRBV5-1, the J gene TRBJ1-1; 9 nucleotides line up with TRBD1. The CDR3 runs 14 residues. The germline CDR1 and CDR2 sequences are SGHRS and YFSETQ. J was trimmed by 3 bases and V by 5 bases; bases with no gene match: 5. The CDR3 loop is CASRAGQGYTEAFF. CDR3 in DNA: TGCGCCAGCAGAGCGGGACAGGGTTACACTGAAGCTTTCTTT.

The rearrangement uses TRBV5-1 and TRBJ2-3; 7 bases are shared with TRBD2. V was clipped by 5 bases and J by 4 bases; unmatched bases: 10. This CDR3 region has 15 residues. The germline gives CDR1 SGHRS, CDR2 YFSETQ. This CDR3 reads CASRLSGVGADTQYF. CDR3 DNA sequence: TGCGCCAGCAGGCTAAGCGGGGTAGGTGCAGATACGCAGTATTTT.